This TCR beta chain was identified in a study of blood T cell repertoires in COVID-19. About the study: Acute and convalescent COVID-19 samples came from the United States, Italy and Spain. T cells, B-cell-depleted T cells, or PBMCs supplied cDNA or gDNA.

Original handling: How many nucleated cells were present was estimated from reference gene primer amplification. Sequenced by immunoSEQ multiplex PCR; TCRdb stores in-frame clones only, minus some. D and trimming were read from the DNA, whereas the V and J calls and clone size are those reported in that table. The sample shows 100,000 to 150,000 clones, 88% of them seen only once. Germline-derived CDR1 and CDR2 are SGHKS and YYEKEE (reference sequence). There are 15 residues in the CDR3. J lost 1 base, V lost 3 bases, and 6 bases had no gene match. This TCR was recovered from a man aged 45-65 years with acute or convalescent COVID-19. V gene TRBV5-5 combines with J gene TRBJ2-7; 8 bases map to TRBD2. Sequencing input: peripheral blood. The CDR3 DNA is TGTGCCAGCAGCTCTTCACTAGCGGTTTCCTACGAGCAGTACTTC. This gives the protein CASSSSLAVSYEQYF.